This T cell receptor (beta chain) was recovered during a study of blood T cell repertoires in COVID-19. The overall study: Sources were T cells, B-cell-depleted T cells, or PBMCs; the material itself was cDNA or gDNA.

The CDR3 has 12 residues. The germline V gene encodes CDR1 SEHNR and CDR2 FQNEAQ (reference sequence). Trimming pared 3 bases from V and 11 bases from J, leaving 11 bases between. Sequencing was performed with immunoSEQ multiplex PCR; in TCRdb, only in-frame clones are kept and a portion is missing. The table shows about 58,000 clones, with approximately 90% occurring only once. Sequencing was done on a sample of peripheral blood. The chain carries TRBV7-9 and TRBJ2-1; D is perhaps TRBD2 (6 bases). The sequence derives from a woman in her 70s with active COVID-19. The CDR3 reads CASSLKGGKQFF. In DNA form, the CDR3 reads TGTGCCAGCAGCTTGAAGGGAGGTAAGCAGTTCTTC.